This TCR beta chain was identified during a study of T cells in Graves' hyperthyroidism and ophthalmopathy. Study results and limitations: In the blood, most expanded thyroid clonotypes above 0.001 appeared as well. With a median lead of about 6.9 months before onset, the model predicted ophthalmopathy.

Trimming took off 1 base at V and 11 bases at J, with 12 bases between the two ends. The CDR3 length is 13 residues. The germline gives CDR1 SEHNR, CDR2 FQNEAQ (reference sequence). Researchers amplified the TCR beta CDR3 regions from RNA transcripts. First-round RT-PCR of the TCR CDR3 relied on the HTBI primer set. MiXCR, run by TCRdb on the multiplex PCR reads, gives a single entry per CDR3 protein. This table has under 650,000 distinct CDR3 sequences, around 15% appearing once. As concerns this clonotype: Its antigen is not identified.

Hyperthyroidism, newly diagnosed and lasting under 2 months, affected patients aged 18 to 65. J is TRBJ1-5 and V is TRBV7-9; D gene unclear. The sequence derives from a woman in her thirties with Graves' hyperthyroidism. The sequenced sample was blood. In DNA, the CDR3 is TGTGCCAGCAGCTTAGGGACGGTAGAGTCCCAGCATTTT. This encodes CASSLGTVESQHF.